This T cell receptor beta chain was found in a study of T cells in narcolepsy. General study points: Autoreactive clonotypes reportedly recurred in blood of same and different patients, not controls. In some patient and control memory CD4+ samples, autoreactive clones were absent.

Assay used: immunoSEQ multiplex PCR; TCRdb lists only in-frame clones, some missing. This table holds about 40,000 clones, 88% found once. This CDR3 has 14 amino acids. The germline V gene encodes CDR1 SNHLY and CDR2 FYNNEI. The trim removed 6 bases at V and 8 bases at J, leaving 11 bases unmatched. This clone showed up just a few times. Its antigen is not known. The sequenced sample consisted of CD45RA- memory CD4+ T cells from PBMCs. The rearrangement links TRBV2 to TRBJ1-2; 8 bases line up with TRBD1. The receptor was derived from a human donor with narcolepsy. The CDR3 is CASSEIGQGTGYTF. For the CDR3, the DNA is TGTGCCAGCAGCGAGATTGGACAGGGTACGGGCTACACCTTC.